The rows below give T cell receptor beta chains drawn from one sample of a study of cytomegalovirus exposure and HLA in healthy donors. Sequencing used immunoSEQ multiplex PCR; TCRdb keeps in-frame clones, though not all of them. Among 120,000 or so clones listed, 60% to 85% were seen once. Sequencing was carried out using PBMCs. The source is a woman aged 40 to 55 in good health and CMV-seropositive. The CDR3 runs from the conserved cysteine through the conserved F or W. The D gene is left open where the match is weak. For some rows the clone size is stated as once, few or many, or as a class when expanded; others skip it.

clone_size	v_call	d_call	j_call	cdr3_nt	cdr3_aa
few	TRBV4-3	NA	TRBJ2-7	TGCGCCAGCAGCCAAGATTGGAACAGGGCCTACGAGCAGTACTTC	CASSQDWNRAYEQYF
NA	TRBV25-1	TRBD2	TRBJ2-2	TGTGCCAGCGCACGGGGGGGCAACACCGGGGAGCTGTTTTTT	CASARGGNTGELFF
once	TRBV19	NA	TRBJ2-5	TGTGCCAGTAGCGACCTGCCTTCGGGGGAGACCCAGTACTTC	CASSDLPSGETQYF
NA	TRBV6-4	NA	TRBJ1-4	TGTGCCAGCAGTGACCCACAGGAAAAACTGTTTTTT	CASSDPQEKLFF
NA	TRBV6-6	NA	TRBJ2-6	TGTGCCAGCAAACTTCAGGGTGGGGCCAACGTCCTGACTTTC	CASKLQGGANVLTF
NA	TRBV7-9	TRBD1	TRBJ2-1	TGTGCCAGCAGCTTATTAACCGGGACAGGGGATGAGCAGTTCTTC	CASSLLTGTGDEQFF
NA	TRBV27	NA	TRBJ2-7	TGTGCCAGCAGTTTAGCCAGGGGATTAGCCTACGAGCAGTACTTC	CASSLARGLAYEQYF
NA	TRBV9	TRBD1	TRBJ1-1	TGTGCCAGCAGCGTGGGACAGCAGAACACTGAAGCTTTCTTT	CASSVGQQNTEAFF
NA	TRBV11-2	NA	TRBJ2-7	TGTGCCAGCAGCTTAGACAGGGGCTACGAGCAGTACTTC	CASSLDRGYEQYF
NA	TRBV7-9	TRBD1	TRBJ1-6	TGTGCCAGCAGCTTAGGAGGGGGCGATACACCCCTCCACTTT	CASSLGGGDTPLHF
NA	TRBV15	NA	TRBJ1-6	TGTGCCACCAGTTCTATCCCGGGTAATTCACCCCTCCACTTT	CATSSIPGNSPLHF
NA	TRBV2	NA	TRBJ1-1	TGTGCCAGCAACAGGGTAGGCACTGAAGCTTTCTTT	CASNRVGTEAFF
NA	TRBV18	NA	TRBJ2-2	TGTGCCAGCTCACCACCGGGACAGAACACCGGGGAGCTGTTTTTT	CASSPPGQNTGELFF
NA	TRBV25-1	NA	TRBJ1-1	TGTGCCAGCAGTGCGCTGGGGGGGACTGAAGCTTTCTTT	CASSALGGTEAFF
NA	TRBV18	TRBD1	TRBJ1-1	TGTGCCAGCTCACCTGCGGACAGGGAGAACACTGAAGCTTTCTTT	CASSPADRENTEAFF
NA	TRBV7-8	TRBD2	TRBJ2-7	TGTGCCAGCAGCGTCAGCGGGAGTGCGTACGAGCAGTACTTC	CASSVSGSAYEQYF
NA	TRBV7-3	TRBD1	TRBJ1-2	TGTGCCAGCAGCCCTGGACAGGGCGTCTACACCTTC	CASSPGQGVYTF
NA	TRBV7-8	TRBD2	TRBJ2-3	TGTGCCAGCAGCTTCCCGTCGCGGGAGGGCCGTGATACGCAGTATTTT	CASSFPSREGRDTQYF
once	TRBV7-2	TRBD1	TRBJ1-2	TGTGCCAGCAGCTTAGAGGGTGGACAGGGCGGAGGCTACACCTTC	CASSLEGGQGGGYTF
few	TRBV18	NA	TRBJ1-5	TGTGCCAGCTCACCAGAAAGACGGGGGATAGGGAATCAGCCCCAGCATTTT	CASSPERRGIGNQPQHF
NA	TRBV29-1	TRBD1	TRBJ1-5	TGCAGCTGTGCCCAGGGGGCGAGTCAGCCCCAGCATTTT	CSCAQGASQPQHF
few	TRBV25-1	TRBD2	TRBJ2-1	TGTGCCAGCAGTGATCCGACTAGCGATGAGCAGTTCTTC	CASSDPTSDEQFF
NA	TRBV28	TRBD2	TRBJ2-3	TGTGCCAGCAGTTCTACTAGCGGGAGGGCTGGGGGGGGTACGCAGTATTTT	CASSSTSGRAGGGTQYF
NA	TRBV7-2	NA	TRBJ1-2	TGTGCCAGCAGCCCCCAGGGGATGAGGGGCTACACCTTC	CASSPQGMRGYTF
NA	TRBV15	TRBD1	TRBJ2-2	TGTGCCACCAGCCCAGACAGGGGACGCGGGGAGCTGTTTTTT	CATSPDRGRGELFF
NA	TRBV6-5	NA	TRBJ1-1	TGTGCCAGCACCGGCCCCGGGGGAATCACTGAAGCTTTCTTT	CASTGPGGITEAFF
few	TRBV27	NA	TRBJ2-3	TGTGCCAGCAGTTTATTGGGGCGCCGCACAGATACGCAGTATTTT	CASSLLGRRTDTQYF
NA	TRBV7-2	TRBD1	TRBJ2-7	TGTGCCAGCAGCTCCGGGACAGGGAGTTCCTACGAGCAGTACTTC	CASSSGTGSSYEQYF
NA	TRBV5-1	TRBD2	TRBJ2-3	TGCGCCAGCAGCTTGAACCCTAGCGGCAGCACAGATACGCAGTATTTT	CASSLNPSGSTDTQYF
few	TRBV11-2	NA	TRBJ1-1	TGTGCCAGCAGCTTGGCCGGGGTCACTGAAGCTTTCTTT	CASSLAGVTEAFF
NA	TRBV7-3	TRBD2	TRBJ2-1	TGTGCCAGCAGCGCAGGGAGGGCCTACTACAATGAGCAGTTCTTC	CASSAGRAYYNEQFF
NA	TRBV7-9	NA	TRBJ2-1	TGTGCCAGCAGCTTAGGGGCAGACTACAATGAGCAGTTCTTC	CASSLGADYNEQFF